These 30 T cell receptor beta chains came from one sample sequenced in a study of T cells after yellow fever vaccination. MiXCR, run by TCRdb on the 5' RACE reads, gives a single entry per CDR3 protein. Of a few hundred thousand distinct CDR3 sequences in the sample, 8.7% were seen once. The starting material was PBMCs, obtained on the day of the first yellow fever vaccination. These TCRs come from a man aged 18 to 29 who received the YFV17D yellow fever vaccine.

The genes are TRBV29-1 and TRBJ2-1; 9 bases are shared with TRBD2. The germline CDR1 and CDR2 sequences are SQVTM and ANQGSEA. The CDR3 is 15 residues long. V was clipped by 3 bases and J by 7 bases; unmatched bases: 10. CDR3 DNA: TGCAGCGTTGACGTGAGGGGCCTAGCGGGGAATGAGCAGTTCTTC. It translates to CSVDVRGLAGNEQFF.

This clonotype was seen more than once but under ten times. The CDR3, as DNA: TGTGCCAGCAGCCACCGGGACAGTCGTCGCGAGCAGTACGTC. It is translated as CASSHRDSRREQYV. The rearrangement uses TRBV3-1 and TRBJ2-7, with 7 bases aligning to TRBD1. J lost 6 bases, V lost 3 bases, and 8 bases had no gene match. The V gene's germline CDR1 is LGHDT and CDR2 YNNKEL (reference sequence). The CDR3 is 14 amino acids.

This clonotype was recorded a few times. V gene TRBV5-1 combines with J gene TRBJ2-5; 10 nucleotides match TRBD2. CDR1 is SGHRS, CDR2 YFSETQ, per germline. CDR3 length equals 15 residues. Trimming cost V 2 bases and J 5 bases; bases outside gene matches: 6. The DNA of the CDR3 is TGCGCCAGCAGCTTCCTAGGACTAGCGGCGGAGACCCAGTACTTC. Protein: CASSFLGLAAETQYF.

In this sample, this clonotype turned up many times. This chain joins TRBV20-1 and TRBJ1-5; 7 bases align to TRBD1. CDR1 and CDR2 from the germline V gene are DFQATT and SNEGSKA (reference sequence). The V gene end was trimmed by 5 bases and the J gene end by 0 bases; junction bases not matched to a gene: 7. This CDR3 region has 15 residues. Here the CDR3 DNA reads TGCAGTGCTCCCAGACAGGGCTATAGCAATCAGCCCCAGCATTTT. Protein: CSAPRQGYSNQPQHF.

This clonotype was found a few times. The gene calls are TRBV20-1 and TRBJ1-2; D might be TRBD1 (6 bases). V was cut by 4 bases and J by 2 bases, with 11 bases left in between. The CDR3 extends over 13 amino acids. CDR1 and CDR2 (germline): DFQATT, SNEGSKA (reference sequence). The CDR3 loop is CSATTTGNYGYTF. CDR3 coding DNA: TGCAGTGCTACCACTACAGGGAACTATGGCTACACCTTC.

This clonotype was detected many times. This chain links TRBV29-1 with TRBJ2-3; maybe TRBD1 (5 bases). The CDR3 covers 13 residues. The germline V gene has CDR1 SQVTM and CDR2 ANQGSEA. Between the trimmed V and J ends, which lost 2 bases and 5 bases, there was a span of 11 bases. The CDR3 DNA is TGCAGCGTTGAAAAGGGGAAGAGAGATACGCAGTATTTT. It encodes CSVEKGKRDTQYF.

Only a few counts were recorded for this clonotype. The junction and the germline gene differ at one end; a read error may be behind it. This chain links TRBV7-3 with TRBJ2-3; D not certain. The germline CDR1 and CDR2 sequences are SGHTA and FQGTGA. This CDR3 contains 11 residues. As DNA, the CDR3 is TGTGCCACCAGCGATCAAGATACGCAGTATTTT. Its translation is CATSDQDTQYF.

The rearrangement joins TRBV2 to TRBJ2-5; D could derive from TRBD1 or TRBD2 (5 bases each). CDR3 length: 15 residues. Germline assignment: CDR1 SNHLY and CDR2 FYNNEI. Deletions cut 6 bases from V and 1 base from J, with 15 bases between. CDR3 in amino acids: CASSDADGTQETQYF. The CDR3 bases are TGTGCCAGCAGCGACGCGGATGGGACCCAAGAGACCCAGTACTTC. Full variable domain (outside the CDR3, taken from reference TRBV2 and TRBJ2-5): EPEVTQTPSHQVTQMGQEVILRCVPISNHLYFYWYRQILGQKVEFLVSFYNNEISEKSEIFDDQFSVERPDGSNFTLKIRSTKLEDSAMYFCASSDADGTQETQYFGPGTRLLVL.

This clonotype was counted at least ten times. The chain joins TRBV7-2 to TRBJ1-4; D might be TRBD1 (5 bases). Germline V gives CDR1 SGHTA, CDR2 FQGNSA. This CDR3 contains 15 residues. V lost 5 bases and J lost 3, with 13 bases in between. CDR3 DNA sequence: TGTGCCAGCAGCCAGGGTATGCGTTCTAATGAAAAACTGTTTTTT. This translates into CASSQGMRSNEKLFF.

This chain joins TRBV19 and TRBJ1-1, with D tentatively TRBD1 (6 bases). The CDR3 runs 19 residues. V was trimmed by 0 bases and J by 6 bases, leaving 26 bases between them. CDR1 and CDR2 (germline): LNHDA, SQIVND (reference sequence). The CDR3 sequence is CASSIDPGRRQARKAEAFF. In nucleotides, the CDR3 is TGTGCCAGTAGTATAGACCCGGGTCGAAGACAGGCTCGGAAGGCTGAAGCTTTCTTT.

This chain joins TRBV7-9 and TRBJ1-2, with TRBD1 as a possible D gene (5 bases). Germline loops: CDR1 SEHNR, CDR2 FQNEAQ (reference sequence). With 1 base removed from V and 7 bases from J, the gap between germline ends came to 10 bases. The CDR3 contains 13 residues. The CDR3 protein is CASSLGQGPGYTF. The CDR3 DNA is TGTGCCAGCAGCTTAGGGCAGGGCCCTGGCTACACCTTC.

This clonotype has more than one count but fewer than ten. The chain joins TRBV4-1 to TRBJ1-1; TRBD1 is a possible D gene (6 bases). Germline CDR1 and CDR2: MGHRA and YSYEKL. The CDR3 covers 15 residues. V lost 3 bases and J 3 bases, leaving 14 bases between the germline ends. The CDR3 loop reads CASSHTGLGYTEAFF. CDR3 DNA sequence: TGCGCCAGCAGCCATACAGGGTTAGGTTACACTGAAGCTTTCTTT.

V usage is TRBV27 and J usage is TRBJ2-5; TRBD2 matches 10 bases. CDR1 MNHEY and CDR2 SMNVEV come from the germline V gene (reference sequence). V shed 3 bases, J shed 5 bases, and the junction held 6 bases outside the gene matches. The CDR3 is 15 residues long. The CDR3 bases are TGTGCCAGCAGTTTTAGCGGGGGGCCGTTGGAGACCCAGTACTTC. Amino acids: CASSFSGGPLETQYF.

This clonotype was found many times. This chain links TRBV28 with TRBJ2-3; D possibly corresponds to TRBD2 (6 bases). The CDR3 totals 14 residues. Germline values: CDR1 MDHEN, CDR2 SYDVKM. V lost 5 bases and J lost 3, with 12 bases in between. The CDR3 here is CASSPGVTTDTQYF. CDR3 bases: TGTGCCAGCAGTCCGGGGGTAACTACAGATACGCAGTATTTT.

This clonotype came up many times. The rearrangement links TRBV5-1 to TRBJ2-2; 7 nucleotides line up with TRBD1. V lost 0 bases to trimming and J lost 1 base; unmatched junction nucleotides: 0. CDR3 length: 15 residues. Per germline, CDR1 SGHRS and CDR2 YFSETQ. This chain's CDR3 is CASSLDRGNTGELFF. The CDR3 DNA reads TGCGCCAGCAGCTTGGACAGGGGGAACACCGGGGAGCTGTTTTTT.

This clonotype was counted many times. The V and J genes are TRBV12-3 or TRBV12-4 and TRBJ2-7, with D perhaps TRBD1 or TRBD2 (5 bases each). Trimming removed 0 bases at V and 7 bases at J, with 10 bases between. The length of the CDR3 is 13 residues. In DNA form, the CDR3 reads TGTGCCAGCAGTTTAGCGGGACCAGGGGAGCAGTACTTC. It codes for CASSLAGPGEQYF.

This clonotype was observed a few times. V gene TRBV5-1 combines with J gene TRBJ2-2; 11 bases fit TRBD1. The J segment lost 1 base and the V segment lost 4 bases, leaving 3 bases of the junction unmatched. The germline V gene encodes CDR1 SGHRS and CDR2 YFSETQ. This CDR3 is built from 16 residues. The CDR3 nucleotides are TGCGCCAGCAGCGTGGGACAGGGGGTGAACACCGGGGAGCTGTTTTTT. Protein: CASSVGQGVNTGELFF. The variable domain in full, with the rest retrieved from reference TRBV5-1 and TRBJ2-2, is KAGVTQTPRYLIKTRGQQVTLSCSPISGHRSVSWYQQTPGQGLQFLFEYFSETQRNKGNFPGRFSGRQFSNSRSEMNVSTLELGDSALYLCASSVGQGVNTGELFFGEGSRLTVL.

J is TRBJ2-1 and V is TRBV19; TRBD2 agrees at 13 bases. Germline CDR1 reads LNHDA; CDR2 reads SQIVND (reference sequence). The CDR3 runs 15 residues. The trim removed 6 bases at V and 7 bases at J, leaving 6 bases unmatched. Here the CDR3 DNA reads TGTGCCAGTAGCCGTGGACTAGCGGGGGCGAATGAGCAGTTCTTC. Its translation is CASSRGLAGANEQFF.

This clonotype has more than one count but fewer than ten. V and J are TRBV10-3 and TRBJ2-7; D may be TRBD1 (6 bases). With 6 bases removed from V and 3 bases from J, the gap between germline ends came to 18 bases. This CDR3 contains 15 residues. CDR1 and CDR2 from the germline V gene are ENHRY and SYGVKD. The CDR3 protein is CAISDEQGRRYEQYF. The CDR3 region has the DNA TGTGCCATCAGCGATGAACAGGGACGCCGCTACGAGCAGTACTTC.

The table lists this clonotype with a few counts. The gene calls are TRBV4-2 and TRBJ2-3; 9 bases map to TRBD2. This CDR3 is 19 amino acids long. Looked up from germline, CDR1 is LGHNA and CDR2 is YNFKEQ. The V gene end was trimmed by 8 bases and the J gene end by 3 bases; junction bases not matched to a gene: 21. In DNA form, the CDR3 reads TGTGCCAGCGCCCTCCGTCCCCCCCTGGCGGGGGGGATAACAGATACGCAGTATTTT. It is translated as CASALRPPLAGGITDTQYF.

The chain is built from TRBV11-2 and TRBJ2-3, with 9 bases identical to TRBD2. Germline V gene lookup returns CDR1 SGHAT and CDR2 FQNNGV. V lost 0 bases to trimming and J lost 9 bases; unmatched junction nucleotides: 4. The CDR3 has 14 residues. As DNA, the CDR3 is TGTGCCAGCAGCTTAGATCCTACTAGCGGGACGCAGTATTTT. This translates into CASSLDPTSGTQYF.

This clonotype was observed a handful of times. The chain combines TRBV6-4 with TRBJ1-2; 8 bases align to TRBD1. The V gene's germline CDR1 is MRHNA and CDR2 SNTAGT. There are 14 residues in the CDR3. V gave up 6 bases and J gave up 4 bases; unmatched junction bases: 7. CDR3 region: CASSAEQGAYGYTF. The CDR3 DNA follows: TGTGCCAGCAGCGCCGAGCAGGGGGCCTATGGCTACACCTTC.

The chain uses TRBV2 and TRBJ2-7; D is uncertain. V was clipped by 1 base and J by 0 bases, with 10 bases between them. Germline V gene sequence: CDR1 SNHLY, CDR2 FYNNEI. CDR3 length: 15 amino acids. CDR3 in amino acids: CASSEVDQSSYEQYV. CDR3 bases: TGTGCCAGCAGTGAAGTTGATCAGAGCTCCTACGAGCAGTACGTC.

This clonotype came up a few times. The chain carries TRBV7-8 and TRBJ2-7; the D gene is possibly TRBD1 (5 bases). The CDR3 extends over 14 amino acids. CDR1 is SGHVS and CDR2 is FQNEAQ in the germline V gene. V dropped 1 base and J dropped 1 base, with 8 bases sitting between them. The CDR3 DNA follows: TGTGCCAGCAGCTTAGTACAGGCATCCTACGAGCAGTACGTC. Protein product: CASSLVQASYEQYV.

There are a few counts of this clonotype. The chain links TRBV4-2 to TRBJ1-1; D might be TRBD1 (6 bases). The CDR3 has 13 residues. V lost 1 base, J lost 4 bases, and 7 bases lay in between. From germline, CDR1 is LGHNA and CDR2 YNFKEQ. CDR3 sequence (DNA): TGTGCCAGCAGCCAAGTGGACAGCACTGAAGCTTTCTTT. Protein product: CASSQVDSTEAFF.

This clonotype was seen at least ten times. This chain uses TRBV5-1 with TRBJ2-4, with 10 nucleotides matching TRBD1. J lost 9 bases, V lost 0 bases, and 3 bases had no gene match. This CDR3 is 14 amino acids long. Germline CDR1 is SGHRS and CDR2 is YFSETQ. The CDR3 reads CASSLDGDRGIQYF. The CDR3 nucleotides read TGCGCCAGCAGCTTGGACGGGGACAGGGGCATTCAGTACTTC.

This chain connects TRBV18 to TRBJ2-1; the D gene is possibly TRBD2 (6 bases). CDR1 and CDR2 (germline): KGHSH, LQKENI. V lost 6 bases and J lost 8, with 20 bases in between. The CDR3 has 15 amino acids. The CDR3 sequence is CASSPRAATGDEQFF. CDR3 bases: TGTGCCAGCTCGCCTAGGGCCGCTACGGGAGATGAGCAGTTCTTC.

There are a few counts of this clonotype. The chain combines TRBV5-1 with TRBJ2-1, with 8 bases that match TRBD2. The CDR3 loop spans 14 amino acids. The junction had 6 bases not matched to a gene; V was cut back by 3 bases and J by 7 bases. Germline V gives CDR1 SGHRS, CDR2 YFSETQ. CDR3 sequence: CASSSIAGSNEQFF. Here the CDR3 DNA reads TGCGCCAGCAGCTCAATAGCGGGGAGTAATGAGCAGTTCTTC. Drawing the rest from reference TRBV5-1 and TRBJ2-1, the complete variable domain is KAGVTQTPRYLIKTRGQQVTLSCSPISGHRSVSWYQQTPGQGLQFLFEYFSETQRNKGNFPGRFSGRQFSNSRSEMNVSTLELGDSALYLCASSSIAGSNEQFFGPGTRLTVL.

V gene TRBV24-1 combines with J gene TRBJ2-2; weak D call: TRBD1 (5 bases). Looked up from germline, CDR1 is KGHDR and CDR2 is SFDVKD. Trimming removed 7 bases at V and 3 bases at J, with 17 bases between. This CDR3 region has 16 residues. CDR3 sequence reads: CATRNSFQGDTGELFF. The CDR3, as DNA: TGTGCCACCAGGAATTCGTTTCAGGGTGACACCGGGGAGCTGTTTTTT.

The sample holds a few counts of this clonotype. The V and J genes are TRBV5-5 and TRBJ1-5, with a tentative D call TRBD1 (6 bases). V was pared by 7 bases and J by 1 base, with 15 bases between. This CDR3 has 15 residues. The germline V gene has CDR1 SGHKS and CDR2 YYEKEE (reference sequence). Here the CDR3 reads CASGGGGPSNQPQHF. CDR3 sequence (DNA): TGTGCCAGCGGAGGGGGGGGGCCGAGCAATCAGCCCCAGCATTTT.